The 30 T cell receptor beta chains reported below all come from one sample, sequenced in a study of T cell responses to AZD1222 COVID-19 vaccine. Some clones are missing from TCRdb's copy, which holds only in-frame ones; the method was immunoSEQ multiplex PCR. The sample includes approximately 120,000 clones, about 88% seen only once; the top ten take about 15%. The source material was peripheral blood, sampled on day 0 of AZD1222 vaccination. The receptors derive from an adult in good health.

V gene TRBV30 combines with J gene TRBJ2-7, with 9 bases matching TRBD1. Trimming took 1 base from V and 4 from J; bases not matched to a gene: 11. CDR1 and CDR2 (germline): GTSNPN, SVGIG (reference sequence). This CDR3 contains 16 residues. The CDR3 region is CAWSGGDREVEYEQYV. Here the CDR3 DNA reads TGTGCCTGGAGTGGTGGGGACAGGGAGGTAGAGTACGAGCAGTACGTC.

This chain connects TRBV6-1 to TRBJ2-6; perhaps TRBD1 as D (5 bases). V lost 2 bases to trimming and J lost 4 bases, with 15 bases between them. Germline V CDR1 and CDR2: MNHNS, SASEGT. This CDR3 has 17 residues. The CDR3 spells CASSEKGRRVGANVLTF. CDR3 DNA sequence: TGTGCCAGCAGTGAAAAGGGGCGAAGGGTAGGGGCCAACGTCCTGACTTTC.

The CDR3 sequence is CAALRGGNTEAFF. In DNA, the CDR3 is TGTGCCGCCCTCAGGGGAGGTAACACTGAAGCTTTCTTT. The chain links TRBV30 to TRBJ1-1, with TRBD1 as a possible D gene (6 bases). This CDR3 contains 13 residues. The germline V gene encodes CDR1 GTSNPN and CDR2 SVGIG (reference sequence). With 8 bases removed from V and 2 bases from J, the gap between germline ends came to 15 bases.

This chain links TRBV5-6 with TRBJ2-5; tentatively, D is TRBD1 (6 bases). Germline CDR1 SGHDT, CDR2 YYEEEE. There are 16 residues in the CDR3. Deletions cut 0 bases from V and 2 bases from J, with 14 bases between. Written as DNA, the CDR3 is TGTGCCAGCAGCTTGGAGGGGGTACCGCAACAAGAGACCCAGTACTTC. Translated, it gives CASSLEGVPQQETQYF.

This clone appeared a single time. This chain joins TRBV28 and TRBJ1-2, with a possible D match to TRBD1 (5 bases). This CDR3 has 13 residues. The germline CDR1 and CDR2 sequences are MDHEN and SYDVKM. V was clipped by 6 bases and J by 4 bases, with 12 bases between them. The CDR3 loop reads CASSPEGPYGYTF. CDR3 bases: TGTGCCAGCAGCCCGGAGGGGCCCTATGGCTACACCTTC.

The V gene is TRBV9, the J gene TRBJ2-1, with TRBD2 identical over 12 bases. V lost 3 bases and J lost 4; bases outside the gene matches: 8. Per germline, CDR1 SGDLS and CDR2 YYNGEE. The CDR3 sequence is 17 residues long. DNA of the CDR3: TGTGCCAGCAGCGGTCTACGGCTAGCGGGAGGGTACAATGAGCAGTTCTTC. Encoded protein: CASSGLRLAGGYNEQFF.

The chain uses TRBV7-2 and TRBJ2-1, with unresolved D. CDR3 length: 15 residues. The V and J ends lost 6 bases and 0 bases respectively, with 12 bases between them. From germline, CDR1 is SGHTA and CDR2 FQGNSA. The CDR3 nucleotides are TGTGCCAGCAGAAAGGAGCGAACCTCCTACAATGAGCAGTTCTTC. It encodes CASRKERTSYNEQFF.

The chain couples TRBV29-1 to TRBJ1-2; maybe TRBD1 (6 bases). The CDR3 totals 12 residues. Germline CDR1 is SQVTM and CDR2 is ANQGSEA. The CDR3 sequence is CSVSGGAAGYTF. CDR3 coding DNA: TGCAGTGTATCGGGGGGCGCGGCTGGCTACACCTTC.

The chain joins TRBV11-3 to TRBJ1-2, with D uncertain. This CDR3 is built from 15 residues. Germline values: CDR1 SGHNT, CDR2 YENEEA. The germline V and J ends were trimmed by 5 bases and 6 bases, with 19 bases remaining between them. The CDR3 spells CASSGSSPERHGYTF. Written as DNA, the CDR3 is TGTGCCAGCAGCGGTTCCTCCCCAGAAAGGCATGGCTACACCTTC. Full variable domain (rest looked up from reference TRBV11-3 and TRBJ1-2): EAGVVQSPRYKIIEKKQPVAFWCNPISGHNTLYWYLQNLGQGPELLIRYENEEAVDDSQLPKDRFSAERLKGVDSTLKIQPAELGDSAVYLCASSGSSPERHGYTFGSGTRLTVV.

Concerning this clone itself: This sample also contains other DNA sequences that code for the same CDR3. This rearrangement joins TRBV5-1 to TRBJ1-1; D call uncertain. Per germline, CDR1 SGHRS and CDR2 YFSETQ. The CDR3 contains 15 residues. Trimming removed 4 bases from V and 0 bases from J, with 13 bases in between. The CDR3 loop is CASSPPTGMNTEAFF. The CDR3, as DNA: TGCGCCAGCAGCCCCCCGACGGGGATGAACACTGAAGCTTTCTTT.

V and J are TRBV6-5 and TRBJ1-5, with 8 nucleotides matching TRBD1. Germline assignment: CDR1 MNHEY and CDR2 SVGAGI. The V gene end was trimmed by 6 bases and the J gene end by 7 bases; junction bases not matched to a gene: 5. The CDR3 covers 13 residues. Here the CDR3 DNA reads TGTGCCAGCAGCCCGGACAGGGCCCAGCCCCAGCATTTT. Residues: CASSPDRAQPQHF.

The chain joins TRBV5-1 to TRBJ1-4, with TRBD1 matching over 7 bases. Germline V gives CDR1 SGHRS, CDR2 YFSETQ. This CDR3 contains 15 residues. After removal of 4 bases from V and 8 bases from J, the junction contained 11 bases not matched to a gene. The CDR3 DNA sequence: TGCGCCAGCAGCCCGGGGGCAGGGGGACGGGAAAAACTGTTTTTT. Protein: CASSPGAGGREKLFF.

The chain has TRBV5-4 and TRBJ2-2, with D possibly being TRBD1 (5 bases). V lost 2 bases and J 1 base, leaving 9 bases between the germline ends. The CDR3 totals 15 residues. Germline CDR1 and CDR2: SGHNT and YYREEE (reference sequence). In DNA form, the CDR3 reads TGTGCCAGCAGCTTTCCAGGGTTGAACACCGGGGAGCTGTTTTTT. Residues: CASSFPGLNTGELFF.

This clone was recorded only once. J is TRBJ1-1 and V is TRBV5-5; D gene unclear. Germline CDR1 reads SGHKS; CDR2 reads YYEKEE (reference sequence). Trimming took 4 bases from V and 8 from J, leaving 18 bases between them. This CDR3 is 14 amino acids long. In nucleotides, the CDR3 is TGTGCCAGCAGCAATCCCAGACTGGTCACCGAAGCTTTCTTT. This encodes CASSNPRLVTEAFF.

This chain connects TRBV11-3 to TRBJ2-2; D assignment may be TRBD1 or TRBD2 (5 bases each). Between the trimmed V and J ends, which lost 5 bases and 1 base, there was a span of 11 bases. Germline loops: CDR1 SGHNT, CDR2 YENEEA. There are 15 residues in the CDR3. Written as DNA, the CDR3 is TGTGCCAGCAGCCCCTGGGACCAGAACACCGGGGAGCTGTTTTTT. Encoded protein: CASSPWDQNTGELFF. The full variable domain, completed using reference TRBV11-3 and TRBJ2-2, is EAGVVQSPRYKIIEKKQPVAFWCNPISGHNTLYWYLQNLGQGPELLIRYENEEAVDDSQLPKDRFSAERLKGVDSTLKIQPAELGDSAVYLCASSPWDQNTGELFFGEGSRLTVL.

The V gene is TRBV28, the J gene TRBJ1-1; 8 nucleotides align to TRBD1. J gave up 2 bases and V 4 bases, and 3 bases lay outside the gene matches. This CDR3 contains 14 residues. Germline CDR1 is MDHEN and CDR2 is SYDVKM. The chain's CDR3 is CASSSGQGNTEAFF. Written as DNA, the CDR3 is TGTGCCAGCAGTTCAGGACAGGGTAACACTGAAGCTTTCTTT.

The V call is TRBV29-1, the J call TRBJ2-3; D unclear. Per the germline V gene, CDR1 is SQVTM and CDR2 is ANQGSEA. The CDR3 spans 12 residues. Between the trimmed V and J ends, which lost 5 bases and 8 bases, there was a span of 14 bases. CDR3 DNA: TGCAGCGTTCATTTGCCCAGAGTTACGCAGTATTTT. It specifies CSVHLPRVTQYF.

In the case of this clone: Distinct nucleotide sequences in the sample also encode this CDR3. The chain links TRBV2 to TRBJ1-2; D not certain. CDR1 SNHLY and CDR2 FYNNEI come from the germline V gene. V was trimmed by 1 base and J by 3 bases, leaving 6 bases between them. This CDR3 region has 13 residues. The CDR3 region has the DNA TGTGCCAGCAGTGAAGGGAGTGACTATGGCTACACCTTC. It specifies CASSEGSDYGYTF. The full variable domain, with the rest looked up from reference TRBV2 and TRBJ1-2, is EPEVTQTPSHQVTQMGQEVILRCVPISNHLYFYWYRQILGQKVEFLVSFYNNEISEKSEIFDDQFSVERPDGSNFTLKIRSTKLEDSAMYFCASSEGSDYGYTFGSGTRLTVV.

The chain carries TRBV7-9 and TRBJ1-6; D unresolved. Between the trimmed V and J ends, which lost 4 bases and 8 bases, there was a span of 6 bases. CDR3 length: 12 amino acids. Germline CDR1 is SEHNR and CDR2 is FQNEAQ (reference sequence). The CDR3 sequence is CASSYPDSPLHF. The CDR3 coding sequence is TGTGCCAGCAGCTACCCAGATTCACCCCTCCACTTT. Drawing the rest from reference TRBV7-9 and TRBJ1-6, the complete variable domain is DTGVSQNPRHKITKRGQNVTFRCDPISEHNRLYWYRQTLGQGPEFLTYFQNEAQLEKSRLLSDRFSAERPKGSFSTLEIQRTEQGDSAMYLCASSYPDSPLHFGNGTRLTVT.

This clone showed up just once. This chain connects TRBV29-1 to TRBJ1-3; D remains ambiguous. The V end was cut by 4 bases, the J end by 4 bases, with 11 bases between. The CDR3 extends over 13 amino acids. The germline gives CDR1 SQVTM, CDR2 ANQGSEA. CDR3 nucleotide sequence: TGCAGCGTTGGAGAAGGACGGGGAAACACCATATATTTT. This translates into CSVGEGRGNTIYF. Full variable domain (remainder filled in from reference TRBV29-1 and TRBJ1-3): SAVISQKPSRDICQRGTSLTIQCQVDSQVTMMFWYRQQPGQSLTLIATANQGSEATYESGFVIDKFPISRPNLTFSTLTVSNMSPEDSSIYLCSVGEGRGNTIYFGEGSWLTVV.

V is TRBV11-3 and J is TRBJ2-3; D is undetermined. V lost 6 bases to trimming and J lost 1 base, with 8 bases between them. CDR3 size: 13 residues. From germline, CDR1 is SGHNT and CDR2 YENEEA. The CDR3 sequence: CASRRQGTDTQYF. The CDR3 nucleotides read TGTGCCAGCAGGAGGCAGGGCACAGATACGCAGTATTTT. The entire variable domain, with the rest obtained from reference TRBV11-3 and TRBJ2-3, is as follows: EAGVVQSPRYKIIEKKQPVAFWCNPISGHNTLYWYLQNLGQGPELLIRYENEEAVDDSQLPKDRFSAERLKGVDSTLKIQPAELGDSAVYLCASRRQGTDTQYFGPGTRLTVL.

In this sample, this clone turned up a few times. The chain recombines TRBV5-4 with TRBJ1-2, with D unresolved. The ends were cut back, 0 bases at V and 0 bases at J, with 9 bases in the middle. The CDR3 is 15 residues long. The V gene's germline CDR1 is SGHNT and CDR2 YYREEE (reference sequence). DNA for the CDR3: TGTGCCAGCAGCTTGGGGGTCGTAGCTAACTATGGCTACACCTTC. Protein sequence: CASSLGVVANYGYTF. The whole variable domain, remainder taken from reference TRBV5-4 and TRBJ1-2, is ETGVTQSPTHLIKTRGQQVTLRCSSQSGHNTVSWYQQALGQGPQFIFQYYREEENGRGNFPPRFSGLQFPNYSSELNVNALELDDSALYLCASSLGVVANYGYTFGSGTRLTVV.

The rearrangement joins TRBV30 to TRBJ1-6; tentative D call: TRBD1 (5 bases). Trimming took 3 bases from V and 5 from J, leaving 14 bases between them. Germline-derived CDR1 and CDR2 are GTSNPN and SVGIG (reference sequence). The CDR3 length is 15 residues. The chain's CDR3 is CAWRGAGLNNSPLHF. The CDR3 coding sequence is TGTGCCTGGAGAGGGGCAGGGCTCAATAATTCACCCCTCCACTTT.

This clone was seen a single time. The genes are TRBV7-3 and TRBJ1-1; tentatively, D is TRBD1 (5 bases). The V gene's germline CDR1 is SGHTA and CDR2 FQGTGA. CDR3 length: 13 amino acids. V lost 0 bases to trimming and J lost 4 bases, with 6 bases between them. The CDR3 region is CASSLTQVTEAFF. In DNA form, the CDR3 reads TGTGCCAGCAGCTTAACACAGGTCACTGAAGCTTTCTTT.

The CDR3: CSVRQSMNTEAFF. Written as DNA, the CDR3 is TGCAGCGTTCGACAGTCTATGAACACTGAAGCTTTCTTT. The chain combines TRBV29-1 with TRBJ1-1; possible D gene TRBD1, 5 bases. This CDR3 is 13 amino acids long. Germline V lookup: CDR1 SQVTM, CDR2 ANQGSEA. V gave up 5 bases and J gave up 0 bases, with 10 bases separating them.

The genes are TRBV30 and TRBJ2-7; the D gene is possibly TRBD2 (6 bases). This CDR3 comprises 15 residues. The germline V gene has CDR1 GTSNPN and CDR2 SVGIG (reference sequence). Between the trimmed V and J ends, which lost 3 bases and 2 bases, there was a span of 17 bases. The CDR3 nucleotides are TGTGCCTGGAGAGAGCCCCGCGGGATAGCCTACGAGCAGTACTTC. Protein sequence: CAWREPRGIAYEQYF.

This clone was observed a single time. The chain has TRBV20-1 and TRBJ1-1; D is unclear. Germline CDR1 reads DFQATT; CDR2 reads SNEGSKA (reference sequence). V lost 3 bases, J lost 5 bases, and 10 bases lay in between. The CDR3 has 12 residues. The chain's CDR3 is CSASSRSTEAFF. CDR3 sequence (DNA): TGCAGTGCTAGTTCTCGGAGTACTGAAGCTTTCTTT.

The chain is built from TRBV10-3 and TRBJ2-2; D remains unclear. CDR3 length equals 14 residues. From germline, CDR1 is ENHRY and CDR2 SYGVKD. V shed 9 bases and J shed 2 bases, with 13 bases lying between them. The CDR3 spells CAMGSPLNTGELFF. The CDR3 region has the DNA TGTGCCATGGGTAGCCCCCTCAACACCGGGGAGCTGTTTTTT.

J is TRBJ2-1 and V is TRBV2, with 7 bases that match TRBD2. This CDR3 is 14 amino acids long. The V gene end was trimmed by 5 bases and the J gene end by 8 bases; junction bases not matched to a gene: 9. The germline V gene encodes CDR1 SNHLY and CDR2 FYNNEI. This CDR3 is CASSWDYPRDEQFF. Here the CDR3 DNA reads TGTGCCAGCAGTTGGGACTACCCTCGAGATGAGCAGTTCTTC.

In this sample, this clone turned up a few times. The CDR3, as DNA: TGTGCCAGCAGCTTTACAGGGTCGGGTAATGAAAAACTGTTTTTT. Translating it yields CASSFTGSGNEKLFF. The rearrangement links TRBV9 to TRBJ1-4; weak D call: TRBD1 (6 bases). The CDR3 runs to 15 residues. Germline V lookup: CDR1 SGDLS, CDR2 YYNGEE. The ends were cut back, 4 bases at V and 4 bases at J, with 14 bases in the middle.